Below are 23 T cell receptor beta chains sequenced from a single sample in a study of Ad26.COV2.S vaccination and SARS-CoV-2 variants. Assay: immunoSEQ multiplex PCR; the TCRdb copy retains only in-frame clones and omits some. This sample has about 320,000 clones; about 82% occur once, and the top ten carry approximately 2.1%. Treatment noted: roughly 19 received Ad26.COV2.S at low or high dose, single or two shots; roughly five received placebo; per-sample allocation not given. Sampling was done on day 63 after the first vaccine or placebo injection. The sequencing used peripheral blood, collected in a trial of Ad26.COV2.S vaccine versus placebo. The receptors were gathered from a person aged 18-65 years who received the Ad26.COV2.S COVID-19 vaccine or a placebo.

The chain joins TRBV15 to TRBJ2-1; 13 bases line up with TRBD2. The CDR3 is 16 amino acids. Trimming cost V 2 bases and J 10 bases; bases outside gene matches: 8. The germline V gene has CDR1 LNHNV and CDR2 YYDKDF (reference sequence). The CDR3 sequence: CATSRYLTSGGPEQFF. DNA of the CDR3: TGTGCCACCAGCAGATATTTGACTAGCGGGGGGCCCGAGCAGTTCTTC.

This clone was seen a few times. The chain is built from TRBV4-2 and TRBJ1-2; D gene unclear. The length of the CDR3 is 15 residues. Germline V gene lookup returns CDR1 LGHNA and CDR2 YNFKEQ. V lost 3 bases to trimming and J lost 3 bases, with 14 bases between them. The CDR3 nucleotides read TGTGCCAGCAGCCACCCAGGTGGCCTGGACTATGGCTACACCTTC. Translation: CASSHPGGLDYGYTF.

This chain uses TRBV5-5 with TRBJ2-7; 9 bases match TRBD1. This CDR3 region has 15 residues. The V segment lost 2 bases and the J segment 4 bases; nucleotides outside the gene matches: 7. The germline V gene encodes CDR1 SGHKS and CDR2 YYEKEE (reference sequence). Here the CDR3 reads CASSLPGQGRYEQYF. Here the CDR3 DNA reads TGTGCCAGCAGCTTACCGGGACAGGGACGATACGAGCAGTACTTC.

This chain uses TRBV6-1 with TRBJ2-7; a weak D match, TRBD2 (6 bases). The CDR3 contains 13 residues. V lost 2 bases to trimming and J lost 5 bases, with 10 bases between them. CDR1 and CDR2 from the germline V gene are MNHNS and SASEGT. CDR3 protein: CASSEHGGDEQYF. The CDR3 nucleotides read TGTGCCAGCAGTGAACACGGGGGAGACGAGCAGTACTTC.

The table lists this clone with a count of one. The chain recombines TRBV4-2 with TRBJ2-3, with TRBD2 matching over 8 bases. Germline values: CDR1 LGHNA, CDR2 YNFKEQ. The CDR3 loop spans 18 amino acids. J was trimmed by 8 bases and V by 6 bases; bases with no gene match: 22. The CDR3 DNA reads TGTGCCAGCAGTCCAAGAAACATCGGGGCGGGGGGCCCAGGTACGCAGTATTTT. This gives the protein CASSPRNIGAGGPGTQYF.

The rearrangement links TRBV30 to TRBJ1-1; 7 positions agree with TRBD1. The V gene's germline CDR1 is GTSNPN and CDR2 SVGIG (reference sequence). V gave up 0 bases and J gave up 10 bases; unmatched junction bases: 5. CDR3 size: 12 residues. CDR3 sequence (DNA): TGTGCCTGGAGTGTAGACAGGGTAACAGCTTTCTTT. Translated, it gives CAWSVDRVTAFF.

For the CDR3, the DNA is TGTGCCAGTAGGGCCGGGACTAGTAGCACAGATACGCAGTATTTT. It specifies CASRAGTSSTDTQYF. The chain carries TRBV19 and TRBJ2-3; TRBD2 agrees at 8 bases. Trimming cost V 6 bases and J 0 bases; bases outside gene matches: 5. CDR1 is LNHDA and CDR2 is SQIVND in the germline V gene (reference sequence). The CDR3 has 15 residues.

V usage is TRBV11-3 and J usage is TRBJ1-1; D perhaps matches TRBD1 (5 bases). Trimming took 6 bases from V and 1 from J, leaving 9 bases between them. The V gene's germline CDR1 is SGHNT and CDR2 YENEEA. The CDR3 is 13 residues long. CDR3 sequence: CASSFQGNTEAFF. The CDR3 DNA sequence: TGTGCCAGCAGTTTTCAGGGGAACACTGAAGCTTTCTTT.

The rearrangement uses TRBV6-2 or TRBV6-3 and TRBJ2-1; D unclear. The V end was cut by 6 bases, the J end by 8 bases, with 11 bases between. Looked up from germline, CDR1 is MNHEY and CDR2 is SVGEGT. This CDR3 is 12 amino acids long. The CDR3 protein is CASSSGHHEQFF. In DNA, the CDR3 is TGTGCCAGCAGCTCCGGGCATCATGAGCAGTTCTTC.

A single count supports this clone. This CDR3 is CASSPTPTSGGGKTQYF. CDR3 bases: TGTGCCAGCAGCCCAACCCCGACTAGCGGGGGTGGGAAGACGCAGTATTTT. The genes are TRBV9 and TRBJ2-3; the match to TRBD2 covers 12 bases. The CDR3 loop spans 17 amino acids. V dropped 4 bases and J dropped 9; count of bases not matched to a gene: 15. Germline CDR1 reads SGDLS; CDR2 reads YYNGEE.

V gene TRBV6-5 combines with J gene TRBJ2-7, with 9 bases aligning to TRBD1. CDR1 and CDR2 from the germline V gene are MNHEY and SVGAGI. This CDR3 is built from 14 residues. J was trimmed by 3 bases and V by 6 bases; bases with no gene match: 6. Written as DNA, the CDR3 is TGTGCCAGCAGCCCGACAGGGGGATACTACGAGCAGTACTTC. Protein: CASSPTGGYYEQYF.

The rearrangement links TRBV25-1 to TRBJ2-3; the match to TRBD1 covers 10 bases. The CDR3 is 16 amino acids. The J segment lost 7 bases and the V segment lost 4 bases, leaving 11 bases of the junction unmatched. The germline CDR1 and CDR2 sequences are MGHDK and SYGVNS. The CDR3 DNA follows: TGTGCCAGCAGTGCCAAGGGACAGGGGATCTCGAATACGCAGTATTTT. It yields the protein CASSAKGQGISNTQYF.

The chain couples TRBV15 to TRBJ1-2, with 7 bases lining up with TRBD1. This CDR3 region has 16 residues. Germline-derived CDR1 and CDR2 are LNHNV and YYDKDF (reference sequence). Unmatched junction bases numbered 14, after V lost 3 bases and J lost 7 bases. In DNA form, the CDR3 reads TGTGCCACCAGCAGTGAACGAGGGGACAGATCCTCTGGCTACACCTTC. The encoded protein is CATSSERGDRSSGYTF.

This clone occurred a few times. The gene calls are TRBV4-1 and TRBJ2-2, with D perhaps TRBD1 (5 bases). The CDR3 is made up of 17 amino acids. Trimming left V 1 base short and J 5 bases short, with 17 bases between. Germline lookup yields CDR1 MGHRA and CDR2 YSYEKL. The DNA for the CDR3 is TGCGCCAGCAGCCAAGCGATGGGGCAAAAGGGTACCGGGGAGCTGTTTTTT. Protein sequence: CASSQAMGQKGTGELFF.

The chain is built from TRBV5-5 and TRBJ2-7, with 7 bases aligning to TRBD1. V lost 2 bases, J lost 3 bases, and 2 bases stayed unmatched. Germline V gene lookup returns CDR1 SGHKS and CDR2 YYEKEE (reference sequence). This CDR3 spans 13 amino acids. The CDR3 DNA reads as TGTGCCAGCAGCTTTACAGGGGTCTACGAGCAGTACTTC. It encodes CASSFTGVYEQYF. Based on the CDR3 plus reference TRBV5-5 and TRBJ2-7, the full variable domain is DAGVTQSPTHLIKTRGQQVTLRCSPISGHKSVSWYQQVLGQGPQFIFQYYEKEERGRGNFPDRFSARQFPNYSSELNVNALLLGDSALYLCASSFTGVYEQYFGPGTRLTVT.

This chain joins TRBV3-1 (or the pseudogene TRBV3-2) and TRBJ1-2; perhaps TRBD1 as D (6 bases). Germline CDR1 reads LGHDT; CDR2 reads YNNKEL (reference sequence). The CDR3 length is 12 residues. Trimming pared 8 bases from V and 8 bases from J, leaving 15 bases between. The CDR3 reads CASEGGTKGYTF. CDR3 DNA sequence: TGTGCCAGCGAGGGGGGGACGAAGGGCTACACCTTC.

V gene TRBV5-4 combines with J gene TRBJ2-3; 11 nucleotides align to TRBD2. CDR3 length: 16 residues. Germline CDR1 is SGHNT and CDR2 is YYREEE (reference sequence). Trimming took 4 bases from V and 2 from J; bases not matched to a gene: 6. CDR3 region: CASSPGGLAVTDTQYF. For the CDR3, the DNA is TGTGCCAGCAGCCCCGGGGGACTAGCGGTCACAGATACGCAGTATTTT.

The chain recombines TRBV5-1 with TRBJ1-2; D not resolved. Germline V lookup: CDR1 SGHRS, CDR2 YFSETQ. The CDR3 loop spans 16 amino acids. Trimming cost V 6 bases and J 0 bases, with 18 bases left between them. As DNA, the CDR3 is TGCGCCAGCAAAACGTTCTCGGGTTCTCCTAACTATGGCTACACCTTC. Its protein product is CASKTFSGSPNYGYTF. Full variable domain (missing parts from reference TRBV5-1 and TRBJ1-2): KAGVTQTPRYLIKTRGQQVTLSCSPISGHRSVSWYQQTPGQGLQFLFEYFSETQRNKGNFPGRFSGRQFSNSRSEMNVSTLELGDSALYLCASKTFSGSPNYGYTFGSGTRLTVV.

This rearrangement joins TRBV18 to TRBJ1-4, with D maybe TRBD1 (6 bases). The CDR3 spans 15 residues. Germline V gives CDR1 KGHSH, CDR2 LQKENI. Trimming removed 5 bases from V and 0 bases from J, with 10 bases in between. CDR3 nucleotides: TGTGCCAGCTCAAGGGACACTGCAACTAATGAAAAACTGTTTTTT. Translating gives CASSRDTATNEKLFF. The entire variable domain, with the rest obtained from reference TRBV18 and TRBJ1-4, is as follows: NAGVMQNPRHLVRRRGQEARLRCSPMKGHSHVYWYRQLPEEGLKFMVYLQKENIIDESGMPKERFSAEFPKEGPSILRIQQVVRGDSAAYFCASSRDTATNEKLFFGSGTQLSVL.

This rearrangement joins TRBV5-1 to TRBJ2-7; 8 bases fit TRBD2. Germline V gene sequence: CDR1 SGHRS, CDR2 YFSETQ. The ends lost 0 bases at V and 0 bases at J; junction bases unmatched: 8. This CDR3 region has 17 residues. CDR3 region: CASSLGAAGDISYEQYF. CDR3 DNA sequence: TGCGCCAGCAGCTTGGGGGCAGCGGGGGATATCTCCTACGAGCAGTACTTC.

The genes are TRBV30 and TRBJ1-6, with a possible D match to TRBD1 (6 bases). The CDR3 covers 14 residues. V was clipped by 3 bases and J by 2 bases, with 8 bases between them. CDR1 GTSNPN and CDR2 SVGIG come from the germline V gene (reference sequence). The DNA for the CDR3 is TGTGCCTGGAGAAAGGGGGCCTATAATTCACCCCTCCACTTT. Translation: CAWRKGAYNSPLHF.

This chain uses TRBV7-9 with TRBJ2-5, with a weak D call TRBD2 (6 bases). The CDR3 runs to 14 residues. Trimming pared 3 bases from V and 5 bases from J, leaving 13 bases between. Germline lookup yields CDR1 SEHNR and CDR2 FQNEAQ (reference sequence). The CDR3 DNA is TGTGCCAGCAGCTTTTTAGGAGGGGAGGAGACCCAGTACTTC. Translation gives CASSFLGGEETQYF.

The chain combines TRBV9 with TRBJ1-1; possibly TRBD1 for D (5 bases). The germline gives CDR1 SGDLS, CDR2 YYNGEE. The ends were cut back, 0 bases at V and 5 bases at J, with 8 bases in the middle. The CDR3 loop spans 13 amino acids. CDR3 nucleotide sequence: TGTGCCAGCAGCGTAGAGGGGTGGACTGAAGCTTTCTTT. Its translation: CASSVEGWTEAFF.